This T cell receptor beta chain was retrieved from a study of blood T cell repertoires in COVID-19. Study at large: Samples taken during acute and convalescent COVID-19 were collected in the United States, Italy and Spain. T cells, B-cell-depleted T cells, or PBMCs provided the cDNA or gDNA that served as material.

Germline CDR1 is KGHSH and CDR2 is LQKENI. Trimming removed 2 bases from V and 3 bases from J, with 10 bases in between. The CDR3 covers 14 residues. Per the original data handling: Reference gene primer amplification gave estimated nucleated cell counts. Assay: immunoSEQ multiplex PCR; the TCRdb copy retains only in-frame clones and omits some. Clonal size and the V and J genes are those of that table, whereas D and trimming came from the DNA. The sample has about 140,000 clones, approximately 90% seen once. The clonotype comes from a woman aged 80 or over with acute or convalescent COVID-19. This chain uses TRBV18 with TRBJ1-1; no reliable D call. The sequenced sample consisted of peripheral blood. The CDR3 DNA reads as TGTGCCAGCTCACCAACAACGAGGGACACTGAAGCTTTCTTT. It encodes CASSPTTRDTEAFF.